These 21 T cell receptor beta chains originate from one sample sequenced in a study of blood T cell repertoires in COVID-19. The assay was immunoSEQ multiplex PCR, and TCRdb's table has in-frame clones only and misses some. The data hold 250,000 to 300,000 clones, with nearly 90% observed a single time. What was sequenced was PBMCs or T cells enriched from blood (not recorded which). Receptors originate from a woman aged 30 to 39 who had recovered from COVID-19.

This clone was detected only a few times. The chain couples TRBV2 to TRBJ1-2, with D hard to call. Per the germline V gene, CDR1 is SNHLY and CDR2 is FYNNEI. The V end lost 9 bases, the J end lost 6 bases, and 14 bases lay between the germline ends. The CDR3 length is 12 residues. CDR3 amino acids: CASKTFVDGYTF. The CDR3, as DNA: TGTGCCAGTAAGACATTCGTGGATGGCTACACCTTC.

CDR3 region: CASSQGQGSGAKNIQYF. In nucleotides, the CDR3 is TGCGCCAGCAGCCAAGGACAGGGGAGTGGAGCCAAAAACATTCAGTACTTC. V and J are TRBV4-1 and TRBJ2-4; 8 bases align to TRBD1. The CDR3 runs to 17 residues. The V gene end was trimmed by 1 base and the J gene end by 0 bases; junction bases not matched to a gene: 5. The germline V gene has CDR1 MGHRA and CDR2 YSYEKL.

The CDR3 spells CASSRKLGGRNEQFF. CDR3 in DNA: TGTGCCAGTAGTCGAAAGCTCGGCGGGAGGAATGAGCAGTTCTTC. The chain is built from TRBV19 and TRBJ2-1, with 8 bases matching TRBD2. V trimming: 5 bases; J trimming: 7 bases; junction bases outside the gene matches: 10. This CDR3 has 15 amino acids. Germline V gene lookup returns CDR1 LNHDA and CDR2 SQIVND (reference sequence).

In this sample, this clone turned up once. The rearrangement uses TRBV28 and TRBJ1-5; D might be TRBD1 (6 bases). The V gene's germline CDR1 is MDHEN and CDR2 SYDVKM. The CDR3 covers 14 residues. V dropped 5 bases and J dropped 2 bases, with 10 bases sitting between them. CDR3 amino acids: CASSDPGGNQPQHF. Written as DNA, the CDR3 is TGTGCCAGCAGTGACCCAGGGGGCAATCAGCCCCAGCATTTT.

The chain carries TRBV5-1 and TRBJ1-6; 7 bases agree with TRBD1. The CDR3 consists of 16 residues. Germline lookup yields CDR1 SGHRS and CDR2 YFSETQ. V gave up 1 base and J gave up 7 bases; unmatched junction bases: 8. CDR3 nucleotides: TGCGCCAGCAGCTTGACTACCGGGACAGAGAATTCACCCCTCCACTTT. Translation gives CASSLTTGTENSPLHF.

The CDR3 is CASSSPLRQGASHGYTF. In nucleotides, the CDR3 is TGTGCCAGCAGTTCACCACTCCGACAGGGGGCATCCCATGGCTACACCTTC. The chain links TRBV27 to TRBJ1-2; TRBD1 matches at 10 bases. This CDR3 has 17 residues. Trimming at V came to 4 bases and at J to 6 bases, leaving 14 bases not matched to a gene. The germline CDR1 and CDR2 sequences are MNHEY and SMNVEV (reference sequence).

This clone was detected a few times. The rearrangement links TRBV6-5 to TRBJ1-2; no definite D call. V dropped 3 bases and J dropped 3 bases, with 8 bases sitting between them. The CDR3 sequence is 13 residues long. Germline V gives CDR1 MNHEY, CDR2 SVGAGI. The CDR3 spells CASSYRGYYGYTF. The CDR3 DNA is TGTGCCAGCAGTTATCGGGGTTACTATGGCTACACCTTC.

The chain uses TRBV5-1 and TRBJ2-1; 7 nucleotides align to TRBD2. The V and J ends lost 3 bases and 8 bases, in that order; junction bases with no gene match: 14. The CDR3 runs 16 residues. The V gene's germline CDR1 is SGHRS and CDR2 YFSETQ. The chain's CDR3 is CASSYATGGGHDEQFF. CDR3 DNA sequence: TGCGCCAGCAGCTACGCGACCGGGGGAGGGCACGATGAGCAGTTCTTC.

This chain links TRBV24-1 with TRBJ2-3, with D unresolved. Germline lookup yields CDR1 KGHDR and CDR2 SFDVKD. Trimming shortened V by 0 bases and J by 3 bases, and 9 bases separated the two germline ends. The CDR3 extends over 15 amino acids. In nucleotides, the CDR3 is TGTGCCACCAGTGATTTGACAGATATTACAGATACGCAGTATTTT. It is translated as CATSDLTDITDTQYF.

The rearrangement links TRBV5-1 to TRBJ1-1, with 9 nucleotides matching TRBD1. The CDR3 is 15 amino acids. V trimming: 4 bases; J trimming: 2 bases; junction bases outside the gene matches: 6. Germline CDR1 is SGHRS and CDR2 is YFSETQ. For the CDR3, the DNA is TGCGCCAGCAGCGCCCTGACAGGGGGAAACACTGAAGCTTTCTTT. Its protein is CASSALTGGNTEAFF. The entire variable domain, with the rest obtained from reference TRBV5-1 and TRBJ1-1, is as follows: KAGVTQTPRYLIKTRGQQVTLSCSPISGHRSVSWYQQTPGQGLQFLFEYFSETQRNKGNFPGRFSGRQFSNSRSEMNVSTLELGDSALYLCASSALTGGNTEAFFGQGTRLTVV.

The chain links TRBV27 to TRBJ2-7; D not certain. The CDR3 runs to 12 residues. V was cut by 5 bases and J by 2 bases, with 7 bases left in between. Looked up from germline, CDR1 is MNHEY and CDR2 is SMNVEV (reference sequence). CDR3: CASSATPYEQYF. In nucleotides, the CDR3 is TGTGCCAGCAGTGCCACTCCCTACGAGCAGTACTTC.

The rearrangement uses TRBV19 and TRBJ1-5; D is ambiguous. Trimming removed 5 bases at V and 6 bases at J, with 11 bases between. Germline CDR1 and CDR2: LNHDA and SQIVND (reference sequence). This CDR3 is 13 amino acids long. For the CDR3, the DNA is TGTGCCAGTAGTGCCCAGTTTTTTCAGCCCCAGCATTTT. This sequence encodes CASSAQFFQPQHF.

The rearrangement joins TRBV5-4 to TRBJ2-3, with a tentative D call TRBD2 (6 bases). Trimming removed 6 bases from V and 6 bases from J, with 17 bases in between. This CDR3 is built from 14 residues. From germline, CDR1 is SGHNT and CDR2 YYREEE (reference sequence). In nucleotides, the CDR3 is TGTGCCAGCAACCGGCAGCTAGGAGGGGATACGCAGTATTTT. Translated, it gives CASNRQLGGDTQYF.

This chain connects TRBV19 to TRBJ1-2; D is perhaps TRBD1 (6 bases). CDR1 and CDR2 (germline): LNHDA, SQIVND (reference sequence). Trimming shortened V by 1 base and J by 4 bases, and 13 bases separated the two germline ends. The CDR3 is 15 residues long. CDR3: CASSIGGQRSYGYTF. Here the CDR3 DNA reads TGTGCCAGTAGTATAGGAGGACAGCGCAGCTATGGCTACACCTTC.

This clone was seen a single time. The J gene is TRBJ1-3, the V gene TRBV27; D perhaps matches TRBD1 (5 bases). Germline CDR1 MNHEY, CDR2 SMNVEV (reference sequence). The CDR3 sequence is 15 residues long. Trimming stripped 5 bases from V and 0 bases from J, with 11 bases between. The chain's CDR3 is CASSVTGFSGNTIYF. The CDR3 region has the DNA TGTGCCAGCAGTGTCACAGGTTTCTCTGGAAACACCATATATTTT.

About this clone itself: With a much larger clone just one base away, this may be a read error. V gene TRBV6-2 or TRBV6-3 combines with J gene TRBJ1-1; perhaps TRBD1 as D (6 bases). CDR1 is MNHEY, CDR2 SVGEGT, per germline. CDR3 length: 13 residues. Deletions cut 4 bases from V and 1 base from J, with 7 bases between. The CDR3 sequence is CASSWDKNTEAFF. The DNA of the CDR3 is TGTGCCAGCAGTTGGGACAAGAACACTGAAGCTTTCTTT.

The chain joins TRBV4-1 to TRBJ2-5; 8 bases are shared with TRBD1. The V gene's germline CDR1 is MGHRA and CDR2 YSYEKL. The CDR3 consists of 17 residues. V shed 0 bases and J 7 bases; nucleotides not matched to a gene: 13. CDR3 in amino acids: CASSQDRGDRMKGTQYF. Here the CDR3 DNA reads TGCGCCAGCAGCCAAGATAGGGGGGACAGGATGAAGGGGACCCAGTACTTC.

The sample holds one count of this clone. V usage is TRBV3-1 (or the pseudogene TRBV3-2) and J usage is TRBJ1-5, with D maybe TRBD1 (6 bases). Germline V gene sequence: CDR1 LGHDT, CDR2 YNNKEL (reference sequence). CDR3 length equals 16 residues. With 0 bases removed from V and 3 bases from J, the gap between germline ends came to 12 bases. The DNA for the CDR3 is TGTGCCAGCAGCCAAGATCCGGGGGGCATCAATCAGCCCCAGCATTTT. Its translation: CASSQDPGGINQPQHF.

The chain recombines TRBV27 with TRBJ1-1; D might be TRBD1 (5 bases). V lost 3 bases, J lost 1 base, and 15 bases lay in between. The V gene's germline CDR1 is MNHEY and CDR2 SMNVEV (reference sequence). The CDR3 has 16 residues. In DNA, the CDR3 is TGTGCCAGCAGTTTGCGGTCAGGGTATCGGAACACTGAAGCTTTCTTT. This encodes CASSLRSGYRNTEAFF.

J is TRBJ2-3 and V is TRBV30; 8 positions agree with TRBD1. The germline V gene has CDR1 GTSNPN and CDR2 SVGIG (reference sequence). CDR3 length: 14 amino acids. The trim removed 5 bases at V and 2 bases at J, leaving 6 bases unmatched. For the CDR3, the DNA is TGTGCCTGGGCGACAGGGGTGTTCACAGATACGCAGTATTTT. It specifies CAWATGVFTDTQYF.

The V gene is TRBV10-3, the J gene TRBJ2-7; TRBD2 might be the D (5 bases). The CDR3 extends over 12 amino acids. Germline lookup yields CDR1 ENHRY and CDR2 SYGVKD. The V end lost 8 bases, the J end lost 5 bases, and 13 bases lay between the germline ends. CDR3 in amino acids: CAISRTWDEQYF. Written as DNA, the CDR3 is TGTGCCATCTCCCGGACTTGGGACGAGCAGTACTTC.